A selection of T cell receptor beta chains follows, all from one sample in a study of a mutant IDH1 vaccine in newly diagnosed glioma. Sequencing used immunoSEQ multiplex PCR; TCRdb keeps in-frame clones, though not all of them. Here the sample spans tens of thousands of clones, 84% being singletons. Antigens of these TCRs are unknown. Here the sequenced sample was PBMCs, taken from a glioma patient whose treatment included an IDH1 peptide vaccine. These receptors originate from a man aged 30 to 45 with glioma. CDR3s include the opening cysteine and the closing phenylalanine or tryptophan. A D gene is named only where the DNA matches it firmly. The size entry is marked missing in some rows and otherwise reads once, few, many or a size class.

V gene: TRBV7-2; clone size: .; D gene: TRBD1; J gene: TRBJ1-1; CDR3 DNA: TGTGCCAGCAGCCTCGGACAGGGGGCTTTGGACTCTGAAGCTTTCTTT; CDR3 protein: CASSLGQGALDSEAFF
V gene: TRBV29-1; clone size: .; D gene: .; J gene: TRBJ2-1; CDR3 DNA: TGCAGCGTTGAAATCGGGCCCAATGAGCAGTTCTTC; CDR3 protein: CSVEIGPNEQFF
V gene: TRBV6-1; clone size: .; D gene: .; J gene: TRBJ2-2; CDR3 DNA: TGTGCCAGCAGTAAAAACAGGGCCGGGGAGCTGTTTTTT; CDR3 protein: CASSKNRAGELFF
V gene: TRBV5-1; clone size: .; D gene: .; J gene: TRBJ2-3; CDR3 DNA: TGCGCCAGCAGAAGCGGACCTTCCACAGATACGCAGTATTTT; CDR3 protein: CASRSGPSTDTQYF
V gene: TRBV7-3; clone size: .; D gene: .; J gene: TRBJ2-2; CDR3 DNA: TGTGCCAGCAGCGCTGATTTCGGACTAACCGGGGAGCTGTTTTTT; CDR3 protein: CASSADFGLTGELFF
V gene: TRBV5-1; clone size: .; D gene: TRBD1; J gene: TRBJ1-6; CDR3 DNA: TGCGCCAGCAACACAGGGGGAGGTAATTCACCCCTCCACTTT; CDR3 protein: CASNTGGGNSPLHF
V gene: TRBV9; clone size: .; D gene: .; J gene: TRBJ1-1; CDR3 DNA: TGTGCCAGCAGCGTAGCACATCCGAACACTGAAGCTTTCTTT; CDR3 protein: CASSVAHPNTEAFF
V gene: TRBV7-2; clone size: .; D gene: .; J gene: TRBJ1-1; CDR3 DNA: TGTGCCAGCAGCTTAGGTCCCAGGCGAAACACTGAAGCTTTCTTT; CDR3 protein: CASSLGPRRNTEAFF
V gene: TRBV7-6; clone size: .; D gene: .; J gene: TRBJ2-1; CDR3 DNA: TGTGCCAGCAGCTTCCCAACTTCAGGCCCAAGAAATGCGGGCTTCTACAATGAGCAGTTCTTC; CDR3 protein: CASSFPTSGPRNAGFYNEQFF
V gene: TRBV18; clone size: few; D gene: .; J gene: TRBJ2-7; CDR3 DNA: TGTGCCAGCTCACCCGAATGGGGAAGCTCCTACGAGCAGTACTTC; CDR3 protein: CASSPEWGSSYEQYF
V gene: TRBV15; clone size: .; D gene: .; J gene: TRBJ1-3; CDR3 DNA: TGTGCCACCAGCAGATGGGGGACGATACAGGGTCCCAGAAACACCATATATTTT; CDR3 protein: CATSRWGTIQGPRNTIYF
V gene: TRBV28; clone size: .; D gene: .; J gene: TRBJ1-2; CDR3 DNA: TGTGCCAGCAGTCGCAGGGTGGAGTATGGCTACACCTTC; CDR3 protein: CASSRRVEYGYTF
V gene: TRBV7-9; clone size: .; D gene: .; J gene: TRBJ2-5; CDR3 DNA: TGTGCCAGCAGCCACAACGTGGGGGCAGGCGATCCGTTCGGAGAGACCCAGTACTTC; CDR3 protein: CASSHNVGAGDPFGETQYF
V gene: TRBV27; clone size: .; D gene: .; J gene: TRBJ1-1; CDR3 DNA: TGTGCCAGCAGTTTTCAGGGTAACACTGAAGCTTTCTTT; CDR3 protein: CASSFQGNTEAFF
V gene: TRBV6-6; clone size: .; D gene: .; J gene: TRBJ1-2; CDR3 DNA: TGTGCCAGCAGCCCAGGGGTTGGCTATGGCTACACCTTC; CDR3 protein: CASSPGVGYGYTF
V gene: TRBV2; clone size: few; D gene: TRBD1; J gene: TRBJ1-4; CDR3 DNA: TGTGCCAGCAGATGGTTGGACAGGGAACTGTTTTTT; CDR3 protein: CASRWLDRELFF
V gene: TRBV5-4; clone size: once; D gene: .; J gene: TRBJ2-5; CDR3 DNA: TGTGCCAGCAGCTTGGCGACCAGATCCCAAGAGACCCAGTACTTC; CDR3 protein: CASSLATRSQETQYF
V gene: TRBV28; clone size: few; D gene: .; J gene: TRBJ1-2; CDR3 DNA: TGTGCCAGCAGTTTATACCCAGCGGGCTACACCTTC; CDR3 protein: CASSLYPAGYTF
V gene: TRBV7-3; clone size: few; D gene: .; J gene: TRBJ2-5; CDR3 DNA: TGTGCCAGCAGCTCCTCCAGTGAAGCAGCGACCCAGTACTTC; CDR3 protein: CASSSSSEAATQYF
V gene: TRBV27; clone size: .; D gene: .; J gene: TRBJ2-7; CDR3 DNA: TGTGCCAGCAGCACAAGGGGGAACTCCTACGAGCAGTACTTC; CDR3 protein: CASSTRGNSYEQYF
V gene: TRBV28; clone size: once; D gene: TRBD1; J gene: TRBJ1-1; CDR3 DNA: TGTGCCAGCAGTTTCCCACCCGACAGGGCCACTGAAGCTTTCTTT; CDR3 protein: CASSFPPDRATEAFF
V gene: TRBV30; clone size: .; D gene: TRBD1; J gene: TRBJ1-5; CDR3 DNA: TGTGCCTGGAGTCGGGACAGGGAACAGCCCCAGCATTTT; CDR3 protein: CAWSRDREQPQHF
V gene: TRBV19; clone size: .; D gene: .; J gene: TRBJ1-3; CDR3 DNA: TGTGCCAGTAGCCGACAGGAAGGAAACACCATATATTTT; CDR3 protein: CASSRQEGNTIYF
V gene: TRBV11-1; clone size: once; D gene: TRBD1; J gene: TRBJ2-7; CDR3 DNA: TGTGCCAGCAGCTTGCGGGACAGGGCGTACGAGCAGTACTTC; CDR3 protein: CASSLRDRAYEQYF
V gene: TRBV5-1; clone size: .; D gene: TRBD2; J gene: TRBJ2-7; CDR3 DNA: TGCGCCAGCAGCTTCGGGTCAGCGGGAGATGTCGAGCAGTACTTC; CDR3 protein: CASSFGSAGDVEQYF
V gene: TRBV5-1; clone size: .; D gene: TRBD2; J gene: TRBJ2-1; CDR3 DNA: TGCGCCAGCAGCACCACCGCCGGGACTAGTTCTGTCAATGAGCAGTTCTTC; CDR3 protein: CASSTTAGTSSVNEQFF
V gene: TRBV11-2; clone size: .; D gene: .; J gene: TRBJ2-7; CDR3 DNA: TGTGCCAGCAGCTTAACAATGGTCTATTCTTCCTACGAGCAGTACTTC; CDR3 protein: CASSLTMVYSSYEQYF
V gene: TRBV19; clone size: .; D gene: TRBD1; J gene: TRBJ1-2; CDR3 DNA: TGTGCCAGTCGACAGGGATGGGCCTATGGCTACACCTTC; CDR3 protein: CASRQGWAYGYTF
V gene: TRBV6-1; clone size: once; D gene: .; J gene: TRBJ2-7; CDR3 DNA: TGTGCCAGCAGTGAAGTGAACGAGCAGTACTTC; CDR3 protein: CASSEVNEQYF
V gene: TRBV6-1; clone size: once; D gene: TRBD1; J gene: TRBJ2-7; CDR3 DNA: TGTGCCAGCAGTGGAACAGGGGGCGGCTACGAGCAGTACTTC; CDR3 protein: CASSGTGGGYEQYF
V gene: TRBV28; clone size: .; D gene: TRBD1; J gene: TRBJ2-7; CDR3 DNA: TGTGCCAGCAGTCCTACCGACAGGGAGAAGTACTTC; CDR3 protein: CASSPTDREKYF
V gene: TRBV4-1; clone size: .; D gene: .; J gene: TRBJ1-4; CDR3 DNA: TGCGCCAGCAGCCAACCCGGGACCTCCGCAACTAATGAAAAACTGTTTTTT; CDR3 protein: CASSQPGTSATNEKLFF
V gene: TRBV2; clone size: .; D gene: .; J gene: TRBJ2-5; CDR3 DNA: TGTGCCAGCAGTCGACTCGAGGGGGGAGAGACCCAGTACTTC; CDR3 protein: CASSRLEGGETQYF
V gene: TRBV2; clone size: .; D gene: .; J gene: TRBJ1-2; CDR3 DNA: TGTGCCAGCAGTGATCAGGGTATCCATGGCTACACCTTC; CDR3 protein: CASSDQGIHGYTF
V gene: TRBV5-4; clone size: .; D gene: .; J gene: TRBJ2-7; CDR3 DNA: TGTGCCAGCAGCCCCACTGGCCCCTCCTACGAGCAGTACTTC; CDR3 protein: CASSPTGPSYEQYF
V gene: TRBV5-6; clone size: .; D gene: .; J gene: TRBJ1-3; CDR3 DNA: TGTGCCAGCAGCTTGGCCATAAATCGTGTACGGGGCATTGGAAACACCATATATTTT; CDR3 protein: CASSLAINRVRGIGNTIYF
V gene: TRBV6-5; clone size: .; D gene: .; J gene: TRBJ1-2; CDR3 DNA: TGTGCCAGCAGTGAAGCTGACTATGGCTACACCTTC; CDR3 protein: CASSEADYGYTF
V gene: TRBV4-1; clone size: few; D gene: TRBD1; J gene: TRBJ1-5; CDR3 DNA: TGCGCCAGCAGCCCTCAGGGGGCTAGCAATCAGCCCCAGCATTTT; CDR3 protein: CASSPQGASNQPQHF
V gene: TRBV28; clone size: .; D gene: .; J gene: TRBJ1-3; CDR3 DNA: TGTGCCAGCAGTTTTTTCGCTGGAAACACCATATATTTT; CDR3 protein: CASSFFAGNTIYF
V gene: TRBV2; clone size: .; D gene: TRBD1; J gene: TRBJ1-1; CDR3 DNA: TGTGCCAGCAGGGGGACAGACTACACTGAAGCTTTCTTT; CDR3 protein: CASRGTDYTEAFF
V gene: TRBV6-5; clone size: .; D gene: TRBD1; J gene: TRBJ2-7; CDR3 DNA: TGTGCCAGCAGTACAACAGGGGAGAAGCAGTACTTC; CDR3 protein: CASSTTGEKQYF